This is a list of T cell receptor beta chains from one sample in a study of blood T cell repertoires in COVID-19. The repertoire was sequenced with immunoSEQ multiplex PCR; TCRdb's copy has only in-frame clones and lacks some. This sample has about 53,000 clones; approximately 80% occur once, and the top ten carry 14%. Sequencing input: peripheral blood. The receptors come from a human donor in a cohort sampled during active COVID-19. Both conserved end residues are part of each CDR3. Each record gives: clone size, D gene, V gene, J gene, CDR3 protein, CDR3 DNA. A D gene is named only where the DNA matches it firmly. Clone size is not always given. Where it is, it says once, few, many or a class for expanded clones.

.	TRBD1	TRBV10-3	TRBJ2-7	CAISEDRGQDEQYF	TGTGCCATCAGTGAGGACAGGGGGCAGGACGAGCAGTACTTC
.	.	TRBV28	TRBJ1-2	CASDGGVHYGYTF	TGTGCCAGCGATGGAGGGGTGCACTATGGCTACACCTTC
.	TRBD2	TRBV20-1	TRBJ2-5	CSASTGTGGRHQETQYF	TGCAGTGCTAGTACAGGGACGGGAGGGAGACACCAAGAGACCCAGTACTTC
.	.	TRBV18	TRBJ1-1	CASSITGNTEAFF	TGTGCCAGCTCGATTACAGGGAACACTGAAGCTTTCTTT
.	TRBD1	TRBV2	TRBJ1-1	CASSGDRGGTMNTEAFF	TGTGCCAGCAGTGGAGACAGGGGGGGTACGATGAACACTGAAGCTTTCTTT
.	.	TRBV18	TRBJ2-2	CASSPSKGREELFF	TGTGCCAGCTCACCGTCAAAGGGGCGCGAGGAGCTGTTTTTT
.	.	TRBV30	TRBJ2-2	CAWRGAPNTGELFF	TGTGCCTGGAGGGGGGCTCCGAACACCGGGGAGCTGTTTTTT
once	TRBD2	TRBV2	TRBJ2-3	CASRPSGGADTQYF	TGTGCCAGCAGACCCAGCGGGGGGGCGGATACGCAGTATTTT
.	.	TRBV3-1/TRBV3-2	TRBJ2-3	CASSRLLTGSATDTQYF	TGTGCCAGCAGCCGACTATTGACAGGAAGTGCCACAGATACGCAGTATTTT
.	.	TRBV5-1	TRBJ2-7	CASSLGRAEQYF	TGCGCCAGCAGCTTGGGCAGGGCCGAGCAGTACTTC
.	TRBD1	TRBV19	TRBJ2-5	CASRDRGRGETQYF	TGTGCCAGTAGGGACAGGGGGCGCGGGGAGACCCAGTACTTC
few	.	TRBV6-5	TRBJ1-6	CASSPRDHSPLHF	TGTGCCAGCAGTCCCAGGGATCACTCACCCCTCCACTTT
.	TRBD1	TRBV5-6	TRBJ1-2	CASSSPYRGNYGYTF	TGTGCCAGCAGCTCCCCCTACAGGGGGAACTATGGCTACACCTTC
.	TRBD1	TRBV10-3	TRBJ1-4	CAIRPGTGSYEKLFF	TGTGCCATCCGCCCAGGGACAGGGTCATACGAAAAACTGTTTTTT
.	TRBD1	TRBV27	TRBJ2-7	CATSWTGSSYEQYF	TGTGCCACCTCTTGGACAGGTAGCTCCTACGAGCAGTACTTC
.	.	TRBV5-4	TRBJ1-3	CASSLGDYLSGNTIYF	TGTGCCAGCAGCTTGGGTGACTATCTCTCTGGAAACACCATATATTTT
.	.	TRBV18	TRBJ2-4	CASSLRSTGQYF	TGTGCCAGCTCACTAAGGTCCACAGGACAGTACTTC
.	.	TRBV6-6	TRBJ2-1	CASSAYDEQFF	TGTGCCAGCAGTGCGTACGATGAGCAGTTCTTC
.	.	TRBV6-5	TRBJ2-3	CASLNLQGLMDTQYF	TGTGCCAGCCTGAACCTTCAGGGCCTTATGGATACGCAGTATTTT
many	TRBD1	TRBV4-1	TRBJ2-7	CASSLEGQGGFSYEQYF	TGCGCCAGCAGCCTCGAGGGACAGGGTGGCTTCTCCTACGAGCAGTACTTC
.	.	TRBV9	TRBJ2-3	CASSDGGTSTDTQYF	TGTGCCAGCAGCGATGGGGGGACTAGCACAGATACGCAGTATTTT
.	TRBD2	TRBV7-9	TRBJ2-1	CASSLGLAGGHEQFF	TGTGCCAGCAGCTTAGGGCTAGCGGGGGGACATGAGCAGTTCTTC
.	.	TRBV5-8	TRBJ1-1	CASSLPFGAFF	TGTGCCAGCAGCTTGCCATTCGGAGCTTTCTTT
.	.	TRBV13	TRBJ1-2	CASSLGPGSIYGYTF	TGTGCCAGCAGCTTAGGTCCAGGATCTATCTATGGCTACACCTTC
.	TRBD2	TRBV5-6	TRBJ2-7	CASTPTTSGGLREQYF	TGTGCCAGCACCCCGACGACTAGCGGGGGCCTAAGGGAGCAGTACTTC
.	.	TRBV19	TRBJ1-5	CASSIKEGSNQPQHF	TGTGCCAGTAGTATAAAGGAGGGTAGCAATCAGCCCCAGCATTTT
.	TRBD1	TRBV10-3	TRBJ2-1	CAISETGTGYNEQFF	TGTGCCATCAGTGAGACCGGGACAGGATACAATGAGCAGTTCTTC
.	TRBD1	TRBV24-1	TRBJ2-3	CATSEEPGQGLGDTQYF	TGTGCCACCAGTGAGGAACCGGGACAGGGGTTGGGAGATACGCAGTATTTT
.	.	TRBV7-2	TRBJ2-1	CASSLGPAAYNEQFF	TGTGCCAGCAGCTTAGGCCCAGCGGCCTACAATGAGCAGTTCTTC
.	.	TRBV6-2/TRBV6-3	TRBJ1-5	CASSYNLLNVGAGLSNQPQHF	TGTGCCAGCAGTTACAATCTCCTTAATGTGGGGGCCGGGTTAAGCAATCAGCCCCAGCATTTT
.	.	TRBV14	TRBJ2-1	CASSPTSSLYNEQFF	TGTGCCAGCAGCCCAACTAGCTCCCTTTACAATGAGCAGTTCTTC
.	.	TRBV21-1	TRBJ2-1	CASSVGSGSVTYNEQFF	.
.	.	TRBV12-3/TRBV12-4	TRBJ1-3	CASHRTSGNTIYF	TGTGCCAGTCACAGGACCTCTGGAAACACCATATATTTT
.	TRBD2	TRBV4-3	TRBJ2-1	CASSQGSSGGAEFF	TGCGCCAGCAGCCAAGGGTCTAGCGGGGGGGCCGAGTTCTTC
.	.	TRBV19	TRBJ1-1	CASSTRVNTEAFF	TGTGCCAGTAGTACTCGGGTGAACACTGAAGCTTTCTTT
.	TRBD2	TRBV7-9	TRBJ2-1	CASSPGLVSEQFF	TGTGCCAGCAGCCCGGGACTAGTAAGTGAGCAGTTCTTC
.	.	TRBV4-1	TRBJ1-1	CASSQEAARKAEAFF	TGCGCCAGCAGCCAAGAAGCTGCGAGGAAGGCTGAAGCTTTCTTT
.	.	TRBV27	TRBJ1-2	CASSLRGGSRNIMGGYTF	TGTGCCAGCAGTTTGAGGGGGGGTTCGAGGAATATAATGGGTGGCTACACCTTC
.	.	TRBV2	TRBJ1-1	CASSPREYEAFF	TGTGCCAGCAGCCCCCGGGAATATGAAGCTTTCTTT
.	.	TRBV18	TRBJ2-5	CASSLQETQYF	TGTGCCAGCTCATTACAAGAGACCCAGTACTTC
once	.	TRBV18	TRBJ2-1	CASSPRVQETYNEQFF	TGTGCCAGCTCACCACGGGTACAGGAGACCTACAATGAGCAGTTCTTC
few	.	TRBV7-2	TRBJ1-5	CASSAGQGYQPQHF	TGTGCCAGCAGCGCAGGGCAGGGGTATCAGCCCCAGCATTTT
.	TRBD1	TRBV6-5	TRBJ2-7	CASRYYRDSKPYEQYF	TGTGCCAGCAGATACTACCGGGACAGTAAACCCTACGAGCAGTACTTC
.	TRBD1	TRBV7-2	TRBJ2-7	CASSGGGTGSYEQYF	TGTGCCAGCAGCGGGGGAGGGACAGGGTCCTACGAGCAGTACTTC
few	TRBD2	TRBV2	TRBJ2-1	CASSGTREGYNEQFF	TGTGCCAGCAGTGGAACGCGGGAGGGATACAATGAGCAGTTCTTC
.	TRBD1	TRBV4-1	TRBJ2-5	CASSSTSGTGAQETQYF	TGCGCCAGCAGTTCGACTTCCGGGACAGGGGCGCAAGAGACCCAGTACTTC
.	TRBD2	TRBV5-8	TRBJ2-7	CASSLYRTSGNAYEQYF	TGTGCCAGCAGCTTGTATCGGACTAGCGGGAATGCCTACGAGCAGTACTTC
.	.	TRBV6-6	TRBJ2-2	CASTPGSGELFF	TGTGCCAGCACCCCGGGTTCTGGGGAGCTGTTTTTT
.	.	TRBV29-1	TRBJ2-2	CSVEQGNTGELFF	TGCAGCGTGGAACAGGGAAACACCGGGGAGCTGTTTTTT
.	TRBD1	TRBV27	TRBJ1-6	CASSEGALRSSYNSPLHF	TGTGCCAGCAGCGAGGGGGCGCTCAGGAGCTCCTATAATTCACCCCTCCACTTT
.	.	TRBV3-1/TRBV3-2	TRBJ2-1	CASRPQGSMYNEQFF	TGTGCCAGCCGACCACAGGGAAGTATGTACAATGAGCAGTTCTTC